This entry is about one TCR beta chain. Its target is not known. The sample originates from a study of OX40 agonist ivuxolimab in advanced cancers. The overall study: At roughly 80% male, the cohort had a mean age of about 60 years, ranging from roughly 20 to 90.

The protocol was immunoSEQ multiplex PCR, while the TCRdb copy is restricted to in-frame clones and leaves out a portion. Of roughly 5,100 clones listed, around 66% are singletons. Regarding the study as a whole: At doses 0.1 to 3.0 mg/kg, CD4+ and CD8+ clones expanded.

This specimen consisted of CD4+ or CD8+ T cells sorted from blood, obtained in a trial of the OX40 agonist ivuxolimab. This TCR was sampled from an adult with an advanced solid tumor such as melanoma, head and neck, liver or kidney cancer.

CDR3 nucleotides: TGTGCCAGCAGCCAAGAGAGAACCGGGACACCCTACGAGCAGTACTTC. Translating it yields CASSQERTGTPYEQYF. The genes are TRBV14 and TRBJ2-7; tentative D call: TRBD1 (6 bases). With 0 bases removed from V and 2 bases from J, the gap between germline ends came to 14 bases. Germline V gene data show CDR1 as SGHDN and CDR2 as FVKESK. The CDR3 has 16 amino acids. Drawing the rest from reference TRBV14 and TRBJ2-7, the complete variable domain is EAGVTQFPSHSVIEKGQTVTLRCDPISGHDNLYWYRRVMGKEIKFLLHFVKESKQDESGMPNNRFLAERTGGTYSTLKVQPAELEDSGVYFCASSQERTGTPYEQYFGPGTRLTVT.